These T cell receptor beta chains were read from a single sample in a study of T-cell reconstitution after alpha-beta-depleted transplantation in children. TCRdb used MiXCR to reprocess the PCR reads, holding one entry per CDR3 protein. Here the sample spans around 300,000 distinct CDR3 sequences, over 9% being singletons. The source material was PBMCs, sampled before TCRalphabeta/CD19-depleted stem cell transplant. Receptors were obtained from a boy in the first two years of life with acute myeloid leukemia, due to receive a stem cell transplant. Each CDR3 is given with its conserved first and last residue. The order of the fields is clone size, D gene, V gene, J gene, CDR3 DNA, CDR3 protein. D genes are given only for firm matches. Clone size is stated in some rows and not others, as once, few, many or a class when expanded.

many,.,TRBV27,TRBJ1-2,TGTGCCAGCAGTTTATACGGGGGACTAAAGGGCTACACCTTC,CASSLYGGLKGYTF
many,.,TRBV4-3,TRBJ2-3,TGCGCCAGCAGCCAAGTCGCCGGGACGACAGATACGCAGTATTTT,CASSQVAGTTDTQYF
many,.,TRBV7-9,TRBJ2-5,TGTGCCAGCAGCTTCGGTCCCCCGGCAGAGACCCAGTACTTC,CASSFGPPAETQYF
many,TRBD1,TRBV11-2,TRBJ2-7,TGTGCCAGCAGCTTAGTTGGGACAGGGGACTACGAGCAGTACTTC,CASSLVGTGDYEQYF
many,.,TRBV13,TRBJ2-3,TGTGCCAGCAGCCGTGACTCGACCGCAGATACGCAGTATTTT,CASSRDSTADTQYF
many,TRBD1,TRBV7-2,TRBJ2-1,TGTGCCAGCAGCTTAGCAAGGGGGCGCTACAATGAGCAGTTCTTC,CASSLARGRYNEQFF
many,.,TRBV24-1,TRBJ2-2,TGTGCCACCAGGGGGGGACCTAACACCGGGGAGCTGTTTTTT,CATRGGPNTGELFF
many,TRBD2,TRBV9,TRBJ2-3,TGTGCCAGCAGCGTAGAAGGCGGGGGGGCGGCAGATACGCAGTATTTT,CASSVEGGGAADTQYF
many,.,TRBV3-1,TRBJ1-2,TGTGCCAGCAGCCAGACGACGGGGGCGTATGGCTACACCTTC,CASSQTTGAYGYTF
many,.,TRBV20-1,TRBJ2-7,TGCAGTGCTAGAGATGAAATAGCAGGGTACGAGCAGTACTTC,CSARDEIAGYEQYF
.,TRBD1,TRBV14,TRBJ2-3,TGTGCCAGCAGCCCTCGGGACAGTAGCACAGATACGCAGTATTTT,CASSPRDSSTDTQYF
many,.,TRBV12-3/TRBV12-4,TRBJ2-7,TGTGCCAGCAGTTTAGTCCCGGGAGTCTCCGAGCAGTACTTC,CASSLVPGVSEQYF
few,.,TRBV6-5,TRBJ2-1,TGTGCCAGCAGTTACAGGGCCCGAAATGAGCAGTTCTTC,CASSYRARNEQFF
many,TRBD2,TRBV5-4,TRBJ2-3,TGTGCCAGCAGCTTGGAGCCGGGGGGGCCCCCAGATACGCAGTATTTT,CASSLEPGGPPDTQYF
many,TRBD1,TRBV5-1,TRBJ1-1,TGCGCCAGCAGCTTGGAGTGGACAGGGGTGAACACTGAAGCTTTCTTT,CASSLEWTGVNTEAFF
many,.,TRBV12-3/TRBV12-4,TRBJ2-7,TGTGCCAGCAGTCCTACCGGGAACCCCTCCTACGAGCAGTACTTC,CASSPTGNPSYEQYF
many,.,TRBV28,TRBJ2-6,TGTGCCAGCAGTTGGTACAGGGCTGGGGCCAACGTCCTGACTTTC,CASSWYRAGANVLTF
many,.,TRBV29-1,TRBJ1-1,TGCAGCGTCCCCACGGACAGAATTAACACTGAAGCTTTCTTT,CSVPTDRINTEAFF